Listed here is a single T cell receptor beta chain. Antigen specificity is unknown. V shed 4 bases, J shed 1 base, and the junction held 4 bases outside the gene matches. The CDR3 has 18 amino acids. From germline, CDR1 is SGHTA and CDR2 FQGNSA. The sample is drawn from a study of post-analysis software for immune sequencing data. Study details: Recorded subtypes: relapsing-remitting, secondary progressive, progressive-relapsing; some patients unannotated. Findings of the study overall: A handful of TRBV segments (TRBV5-6, TRBV5-1 and TRBV20-1 among them) occurred more frequently in patients than in controls.

Unique molecular identifiers tagged the TCR beta cDNA libraries. One entry per CDR3 protein results from TCRdb running MiXCR on the PCR reads. Of 180,000 or so distinct CDR3 sequences in the sample, roughly 28% were seen once. This sequence was found in a girl younger than 18 with multiple sclerosis. Sequencing input: blood. J is TRBJ2-1 and V is TRBV7-2; TRBD2 aligns across 16 bases. The DNA for the CDR3 is TGTGCCAGCAGCTCGGGACTAGCGGGAGGGATATCCTACAATGAGCAGTTCTTC. It encodes CASSSGLAGGISYNEQFF.